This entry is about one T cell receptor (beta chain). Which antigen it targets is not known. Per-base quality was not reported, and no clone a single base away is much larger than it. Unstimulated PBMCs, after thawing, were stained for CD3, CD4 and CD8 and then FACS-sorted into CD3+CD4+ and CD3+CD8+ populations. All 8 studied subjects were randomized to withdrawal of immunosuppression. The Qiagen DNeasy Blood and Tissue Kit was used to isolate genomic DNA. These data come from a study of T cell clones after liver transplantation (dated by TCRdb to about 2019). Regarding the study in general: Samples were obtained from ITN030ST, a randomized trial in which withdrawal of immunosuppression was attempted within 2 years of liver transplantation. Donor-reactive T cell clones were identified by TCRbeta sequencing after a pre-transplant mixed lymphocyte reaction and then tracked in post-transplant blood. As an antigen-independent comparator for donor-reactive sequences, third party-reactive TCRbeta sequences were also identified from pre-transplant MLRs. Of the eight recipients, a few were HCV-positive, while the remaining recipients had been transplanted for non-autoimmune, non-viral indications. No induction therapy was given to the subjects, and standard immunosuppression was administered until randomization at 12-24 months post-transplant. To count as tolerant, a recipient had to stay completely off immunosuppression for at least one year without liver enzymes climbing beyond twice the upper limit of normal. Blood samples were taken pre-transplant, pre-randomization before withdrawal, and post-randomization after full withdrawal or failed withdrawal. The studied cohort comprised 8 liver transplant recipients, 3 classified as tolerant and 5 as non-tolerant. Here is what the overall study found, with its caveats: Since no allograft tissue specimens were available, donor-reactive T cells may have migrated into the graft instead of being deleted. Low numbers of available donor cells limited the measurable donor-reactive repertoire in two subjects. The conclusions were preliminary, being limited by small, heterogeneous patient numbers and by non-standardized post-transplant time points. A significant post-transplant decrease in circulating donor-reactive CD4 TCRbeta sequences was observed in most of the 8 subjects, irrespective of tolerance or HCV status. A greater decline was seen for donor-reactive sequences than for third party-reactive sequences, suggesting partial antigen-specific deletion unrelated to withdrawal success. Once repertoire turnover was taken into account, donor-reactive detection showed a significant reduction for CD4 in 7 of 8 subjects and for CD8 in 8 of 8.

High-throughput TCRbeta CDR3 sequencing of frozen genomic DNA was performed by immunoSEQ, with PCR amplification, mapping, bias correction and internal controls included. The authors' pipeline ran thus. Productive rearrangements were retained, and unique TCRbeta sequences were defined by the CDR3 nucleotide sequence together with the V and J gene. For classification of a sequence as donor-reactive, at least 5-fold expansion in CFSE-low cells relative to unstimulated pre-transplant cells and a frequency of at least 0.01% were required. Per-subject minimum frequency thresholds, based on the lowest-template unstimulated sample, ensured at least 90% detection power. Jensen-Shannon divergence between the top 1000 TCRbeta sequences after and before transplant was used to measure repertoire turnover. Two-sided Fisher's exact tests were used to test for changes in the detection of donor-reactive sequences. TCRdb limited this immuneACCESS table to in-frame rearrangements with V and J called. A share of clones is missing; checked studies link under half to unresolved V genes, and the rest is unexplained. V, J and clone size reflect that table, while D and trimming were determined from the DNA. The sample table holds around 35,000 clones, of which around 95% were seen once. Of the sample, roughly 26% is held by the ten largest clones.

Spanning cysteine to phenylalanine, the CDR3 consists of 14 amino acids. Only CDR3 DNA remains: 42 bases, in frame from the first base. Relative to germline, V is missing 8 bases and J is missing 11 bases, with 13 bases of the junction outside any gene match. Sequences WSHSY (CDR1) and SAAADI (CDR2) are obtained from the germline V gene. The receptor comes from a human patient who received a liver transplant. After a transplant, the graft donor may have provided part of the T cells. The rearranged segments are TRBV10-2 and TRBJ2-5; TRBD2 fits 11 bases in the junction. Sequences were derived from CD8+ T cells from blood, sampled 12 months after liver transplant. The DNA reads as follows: TGCGCCAGCCACCCCGGGACTAGCGGTCTAGAGCAGTACTTC. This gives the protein CASHPGTSGLEQYF.